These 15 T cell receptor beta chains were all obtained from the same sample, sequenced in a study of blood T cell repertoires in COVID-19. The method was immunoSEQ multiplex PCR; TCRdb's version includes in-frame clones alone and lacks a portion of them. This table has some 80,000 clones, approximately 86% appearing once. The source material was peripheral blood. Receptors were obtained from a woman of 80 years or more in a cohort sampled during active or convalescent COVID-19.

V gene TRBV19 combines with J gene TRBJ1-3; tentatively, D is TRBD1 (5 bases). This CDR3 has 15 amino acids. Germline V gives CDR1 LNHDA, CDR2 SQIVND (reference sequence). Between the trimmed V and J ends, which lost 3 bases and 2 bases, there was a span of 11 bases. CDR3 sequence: CASSIQGLTGNTIYF. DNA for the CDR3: TGTGCCAGTAGTATTCAGGGCCTAACTGGAAACACCATATATTTT. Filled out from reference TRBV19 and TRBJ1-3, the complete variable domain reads DGGITQSPKYLFRKEGQNVTLSCEQNLNHDAMYWYRQDPGQGLRLIYYSQIVNDFQKGDIAEGYSVSREKKESFPLTVTSAQKNPTAFYLCASSIQGLTGNTIYFGEGSWLTVV.

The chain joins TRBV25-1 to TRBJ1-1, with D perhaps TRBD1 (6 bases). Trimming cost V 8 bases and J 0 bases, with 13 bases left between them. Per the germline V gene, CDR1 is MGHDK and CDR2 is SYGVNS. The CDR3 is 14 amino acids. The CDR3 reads CASQHRAMNTEAFF. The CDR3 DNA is TGTGCCAGCCAGCACAGGGCCATGAACACTGAAGCTTTCTTT.

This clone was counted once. The CDR3 DNA follows: TGTGCCAGCAGTTTATGGATACGGGACAGGGGGCGCGGGTCACCCCTCCACTTT. Protein product: CASSLWIRDRGRGSPLHF. The V call is TRBV27, the J call TRBJ1-6; the match to TRBD1 covers 12 bases. The CDR3 is made up of 18 amino acids. V dropped 1 base and J dropped 10; count of bases not matched to a gene: 11. The germline CDR1 and CDR2 sequences are MNHEY and SMNVEV (reference sequence).

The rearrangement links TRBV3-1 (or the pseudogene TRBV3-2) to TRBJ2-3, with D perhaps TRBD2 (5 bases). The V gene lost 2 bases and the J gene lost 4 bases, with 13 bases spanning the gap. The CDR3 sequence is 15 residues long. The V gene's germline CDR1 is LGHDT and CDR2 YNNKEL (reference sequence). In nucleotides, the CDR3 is TGTGCCAGCAGCCAATCCCGGGGTGGCGCAGATACGCAGTATTTT. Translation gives CASSQSRGGADTQYF.

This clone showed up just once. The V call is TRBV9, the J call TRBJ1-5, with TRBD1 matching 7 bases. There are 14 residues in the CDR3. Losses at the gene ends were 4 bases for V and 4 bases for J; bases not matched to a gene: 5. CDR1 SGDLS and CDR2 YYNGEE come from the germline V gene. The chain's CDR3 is CASSKAGGNQPQHF. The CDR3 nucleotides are TGTGCCAGCAGCAAGGCAGGGGGAAATCAGCCCCAGCATTTT.

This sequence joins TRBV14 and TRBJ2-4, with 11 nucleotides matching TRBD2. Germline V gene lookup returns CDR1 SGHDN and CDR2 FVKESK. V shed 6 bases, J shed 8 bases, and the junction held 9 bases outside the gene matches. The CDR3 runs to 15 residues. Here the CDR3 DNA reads TGTGCCAGCAGTCCGACTAGCGGGATAATAGACATTCAGTACTTC. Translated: CASSPTSGIIDIQYF. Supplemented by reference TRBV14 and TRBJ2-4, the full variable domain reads EAGVTQFPSHSVIEKGQTVTLRCDPISGHDNLYWYRRVMGKEIKFLLHFVKESKQDESGMPNNRFLAERTGGTYSTLKVQPAELEDSGVYFCASSPTSGIIDIQYFGAGTRLSVL.

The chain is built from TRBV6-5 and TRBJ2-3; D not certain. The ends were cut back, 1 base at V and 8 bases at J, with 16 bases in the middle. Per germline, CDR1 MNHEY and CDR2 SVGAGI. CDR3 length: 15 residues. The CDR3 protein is CASSYYASGLGTQYF. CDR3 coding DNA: TGTGCCAGCAGTTACTACGCTTCCGGGTTAGGTACGCAGTATTTT.

This CDR3 is CASSRGQGAYNEQFF. DNA of the CDR3: TGTGCCAGTAGTAGGGGACAGGGCGCGTACAATGAGCAGTTCTTC. V gene TRBV19 combines with J gene TRBJ2-1, with 9 positions matching TRBD1. The ends lost 4 bases at V and 4 bases at J; junction bases unmatched: 5. CDR3 length: 15 residues. Germline CDR1 and CDR2: LNHDA and SQIVND (reference sequence).

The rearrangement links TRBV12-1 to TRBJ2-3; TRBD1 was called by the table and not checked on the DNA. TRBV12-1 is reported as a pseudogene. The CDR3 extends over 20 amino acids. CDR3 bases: TGTGCCAGCAGCTTTGCGCATGCAGGGGCCGCACCGCCTAGCACAGATACGCAGTATTTT. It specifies CASSFAHAGAAPPSTDTQYF.

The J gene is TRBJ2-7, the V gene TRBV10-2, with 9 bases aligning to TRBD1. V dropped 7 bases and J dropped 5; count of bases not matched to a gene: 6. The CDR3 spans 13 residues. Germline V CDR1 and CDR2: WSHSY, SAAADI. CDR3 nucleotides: TGCGCCAGCAAACGGGACAGGGTCAACGAGCAGTACGTC. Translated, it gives CASKRDRVNEQYV.

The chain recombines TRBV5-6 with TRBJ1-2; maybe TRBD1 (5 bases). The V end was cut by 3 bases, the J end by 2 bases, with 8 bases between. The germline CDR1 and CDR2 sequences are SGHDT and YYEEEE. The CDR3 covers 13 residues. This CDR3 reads CASSYWGNYGYTF. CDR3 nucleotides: TGTGCCAGCAGCTATTGGGGCAACTATGGCTACACCTTC.

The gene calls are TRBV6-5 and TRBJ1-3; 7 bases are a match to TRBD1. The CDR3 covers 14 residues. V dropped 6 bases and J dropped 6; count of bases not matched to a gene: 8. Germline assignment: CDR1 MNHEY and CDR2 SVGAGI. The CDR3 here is CASRPPGQKNTIYF. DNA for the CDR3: TGTGCCAGCAGGCCCCCGGGACAGAAAAACACCATATATTTT.

The CDR3 reads CASSDDRGGREAFF. The CDR3 DNA reads as TGTGCCAGCAGTGACGACAGGGGGGGTCGTGAAGCTTTCTTT. The chain is built from TRBV6-1 and TRBJ1-1; 9 positions agree with TRBD1. V lost 3 bases and J lost 7; bases outside the gene matches: 6. Germline CDR1 MNHNS, CDR2 SASEGT. The CDR3 length is 14 residues.

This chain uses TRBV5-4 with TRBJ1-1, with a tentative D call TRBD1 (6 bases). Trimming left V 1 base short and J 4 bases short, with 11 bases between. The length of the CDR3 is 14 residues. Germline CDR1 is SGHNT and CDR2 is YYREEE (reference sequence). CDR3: CASSLPHRATEAFF. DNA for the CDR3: TGTGCCAGCAGCTTGCCCCACAGGGCCACTGAAGCTTTCTTT.

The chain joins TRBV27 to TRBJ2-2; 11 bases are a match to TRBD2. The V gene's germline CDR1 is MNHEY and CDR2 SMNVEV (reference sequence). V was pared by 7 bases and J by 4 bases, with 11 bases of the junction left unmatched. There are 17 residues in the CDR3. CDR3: CASTIWRTSGSTGELFF. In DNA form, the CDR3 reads TGTGCCAGCACTATATGGAGGACTAGCGGGTCCACCGGGGAGCTGTTTTTT.